A single sample is the source of the 2 T cell receptor beta chains below, sequenced in a study of T cells after yellow fever vaccination. TCRdb used MiXCR to reprocess the 5' RACE reads, holding one entry per CDR3 protein. The profile shows fewer than 650,000 distinct CDR3 sequences, 21% of them singletons. The sample consisted of PBMCs, taken roughly 20 days after the first yellow fever vaccination. Source of these receptors: a man between 18 and 29 years old who received the YFV17D yellow fever vaccine.

At least ten counts were recorded for this clonotype. The chain carries TRBV7-9 and TRBJ2-3, with D hard to call. The V end lost 4 bases, the J end lost 1 base, and 15 bases lay between the germline ends. Germline V lookup: CDR1 SEHNR, CDR2 FQNEAQ (reference sequence). The CDR3 spans 16 residues. The CDR3 reads CASSSYSAPGTDTQYF. As DNA, the CDR3 is TGTGCCAGCAGCTCCTACTCGGCCCCCGGCACAGATACGCAGTATTTT.

The rearrangement links TRBV7-9 to TRBJ2-3; 8 bases match TRBD2. Germline V CDR1 and CDR2: SEHNR, FQNEAQ (reference sequence). V shed 1 base, J shed 3 bases, and the junction held 6 bases outside the gene matches. The CDR3 runs to 16 residues. The CDR3 is CASSLGPSGGTDTQYF. CDR3 in DNA: TGTGCCAGCAGCTTAGGGCCCAGCGGGGGAACAGATACGCAGTATTTT. The full variable domain, its missing parts supplied by reference TRBV7-9 and TRBJ2-3, is DTGVSQNPRHKITKRGQNVTFRCDPISEHNRLYWYRQTLGQGPEFLTYFQNEAQLEKSRLLSDRFSAERPKGSFSTLEIQRTEQGDSAMYLCASSLGPSGGTDTQYFGPGTRLTVL.